This T cell receptor beta chain is drawn from a study of blood T cell repertoires in COVID-19. After removal of 3 bases from V and 4 bases from J, the junction contained 10 bases not matched to a gene. This CDR3 is built from 16 residues. Germline CDR1 is SGHTS and CDR2 is YDEGEE. Repertoires were generated with immunoSEQ multiplex PCR, while TCRdb's copy carries only in-frame clones and drops some. The sample records some 200,000 clones, less than 90% being singletons. Sequences were obtained from peripheral blood. The chain employs TRBV5-8 and TRBJ2-5; 9 positions match TRBD1. The origin of this receptor is a woman aged 80 or over with COVID-19, enrolled during active disease. CDR3: CASSSRTGAGGETQYF. CDR3 sequence (DNA): TGTGCCAGCAGCTCCCGGACAGGGGCAGGGGGAGAGACCCAGTACTTC.